The sample holds a few counts of the clone carrying this T cell receptor beta chain. Its target is unknown. The entry originates in a study of T-cell reconstitution after alpha-beta-depleted transplantation in children. Study outcomes and limitations: Counts and diversity of T cells one year after transplant came mostly from newly produced T cells.

The germline gives CDR1 KGHDR, CDR2 SFDVKD. V gave up 5 bases and J gave up 5 bases, with 18 bases separating them. The CDR3 runs to 16 residues. As it was prepared, the TCRbeta library received unique molecular identifiers. TCRdb reprocessed the PCR reads with MiXCR, giving one entry per CDR3 protein. The sample lists about 640,000 distinct CDR3 sequences, over 10% occurring once. The starting material was PBMCs, mostly from graft donor cells, obtained 360 days after TCRalphabeta/CD19-depleted stem cell transplant. The receptor was isolated from a male patient aged 10 to 17 who had a stem cell transplant for acute myeloid leukemia, so the T cells may come from the graft donor. The chain couples TRBV24-1 to TRBJ2-1; D may be TRBD1 or TRBD2 (5 bases each). The CDR3 reads CATSGGWGRTDNEQFF. The CDR3 nucleotides are TGTGCCACCAGTGGGGGATGGGGCAGGACTGACAATGAGCAGTTCTTC.